The clone carrying this T cell receptor (beta chain) was observed a handful of times. These data belong to a study of T-cell reconstitution after alpha-beta-depleted transplantation in children. During its preparation, the TCRbeta library received unique molecular identifiers. TCRdb re-called the PCR reads through MiXCR, storing one row per CDR3 protein. The table records about 640,000 distinct CDR3 sequences, about 15% of them present only once. The CDR3 is made up of 13 amino acids. Germline V gene sequence: CDR1 SGHRS, CDR2 YFSETQ. Trimming stripped 3 bases from V and 4 bases from J, with 10 bases between.

This material consisted of PBMCs from the stem cell graft donor, taken from the stem cell graft. The source is a human donor who donated a stem cell graft to a child with acute myeloid leukemia. The chain is built from TRBV5-1 and TRBJ1-2; D uncertain. The CDR3 nucleotides read TGCGCCAGCAGCTCCGGACCCGGCTATGGCTACACCTTC. This gives the protein CASSSGPGYGYTF.